Presented here are 10 T cell receptor beta chains from one specimen sequenced in a study of T cell responses to AZD1222 COVID-19 vaccine. Measured with immunoSEQ multiplex PCR; TCRdb has only the in-frame clones, and not every one. The sample consists of 65,000 to 75,000 clones, about 88% of them appearing once. The sample here was peripheral blood, taken 28 days after the second dose of the MenACWY control vaccine. The receptors here all came from an adult who received the MenACWY meningococcal vaccine as a control.

The chain couples TRBV30 to TRBJ1-2; D call uncertain. Trimming took 0 bases from V and 2 from J, leaving 10 bases between them. The CDR3 sequence is 14 residues long. Germline V lookup: CDR1 GTSNPN, CDR2 SVGIG (reference sequence). The CDR3 DNA follows: TGTGCCTGGAGTGTAGGCCGAAAAAACTATGGCTACACCTTC. Translation gives CAWSVGRKNYGYTF.

The chain carries TRBV6-5 and TRBJ2-5, with TRBD2 matching over 7 bases. The CDR3 loop spans 14 amino acids. Germline V gives CDR1 MNHEY, CDR2 SVGAGI. V gave up 7 bases and J gave up 2 bases; unmatched junction bases: 7. The CDR3 here is CASTRLADQETQYF. As DNA, the CDR3 is TGTGCCAGCACCCGCCTAGCGGATCAAGAGACCCAGTACTTC.

V usage is TRBV18 and J usage is TRBJ1-6; D uncertain. V shed 6 bases and J shed 12 bases, with 18 bases lying between them. CDR3 length: 14 amino acids. The germline gives CDR1 KGHSH, CDR2 LQKENI. The CDR3 sequence is CASSASQEGLPLHF. Here the CDR3 DNA reads TGTGCCAGCTCCGCCTCACAAGAAGGTCTACCCCTCCACTTT.

This chain uses TRBV10-3 with TRBJ2-3; 14 positions agree with TRBD2. CDR3 length: 16 amino acids. Germline CDR1 is ENHRY and CDR2 is SYGVKD. Germline trimming cut 4 bases from V and 5 bases from J; bases unmatched to any gene: 5. CDR3 loop: CAISAGTSGGEDTQYF. The DNA for the CDR3 is TGTGCCATCAGTGCGGGGACTAGCGGGGGAGAAGATACGCAGTATTTT.

DNA for the CDR3: TGTGCCAGCAGCCAAGATGGCAACAATGAGCAGTTCTTC. It is translated as CASSQDGNNEQFF. The genes are TRBV3-1 (or the pseudogene TRBV3-2) and TRBJ2-1; D is ambiguous. CDR1 and CDR2 from the germline V gene are LGHDT and YNNKEL (reference sequence). V was trimmed by 0 bases and J by 5 bases, leaving 5 bases between them. The CDR3 is 13 residues long.

The chain employs TRBV28 and TRBJ2-1; D remains ambiguous. Germline V CDR1 and CDR2: MDHEN, SYDVKM. The CDR3 has 14 amino acids. V shed 10 bases and J shed 9 bases, with 22 bases lying between them. CDR3 bases: TGTGCCACCCCCAGTGATACCCCTGGAGTTGAGCAGTTCTTC. Translation: CATPSDTPGVEQFF.

The chain recombines TRBV7-2 with TRBJ2-5; the D call may be TRBD1 or TRBD2 (5 bases each). This CDR3 is built from 13 residues. Germline CDR1 reads SGHTA; CDR2 reads FQGNSA. The ends were cut back, 4 bases at V and 5 bases at J, with 11 bases in the middle. The chain's CDR3 is CASSSIGTETQYF. For the CDR3, the DNA is TGTGCCAGCAGCTCGATCGGGACGGAGACCCAGTACTTC.

The chain uses TRBV5-1 and TRBJ1-4, with 9 bases lining up with TRBD1. Trimming took 0 bases from V and 14 from J; bases not matched to a gene: 8. Germline CDR1 SGHRS, CDR2 YFSETQ. The CDR3 extends over 14 amino acids. DNA for the CDR3: TGCGCCAGCAGCTTGGCGACAGGGGGGCAAGGGCTGTTTTTT. This gives the protein CASSLATGGQGLFF.

The chain is built from TRBV7-2 and TRBJ2-7, with 10 bases matching TRBD1. The trim removed 4 bases at V and 0 bases at J, leaving 12 bases unmatched. This CDR3 comprises 18 residues. Germline V lookup: CDR1 SGHTA, CDR2 FQGNSA. The CDR3 DNA reads TGTGCCAGCAGCTGGACAGGGGGTGGCGGGCTGACCTCCTACGAGCAGTACTTC. Translation: CASSWTGGGGLTSYEQYF.

This clone was counted once. The chain recombines TRBV27 with TRBJ2-7, with a tentative D call TRBD2 (5 bases). The V and J ends lost 1 base and 0 bases respectively, with 10 bases between them. The V gene's germline CDR1 is MNHEY and CDR2 SMNVEV (reference sequence). The CDR3 is made up of 15 amino acids. CDR3 loop: CASSLLREISYEQYF. DNA of the CDR3: TGTGCCAGCAGTTTATTGAGGGAGATCTCCTACGAGCAGTACTTC.